This T cell receptor beta chain was recorded in a study of shared clonotypes between healthy human individuals. Repertoires were generated with immunoSEQ multiplex PCR, while TCRdb's copy carries only in-frame clones and drops some. Among around 2,000,000 clones listed, about 94% were seen once. Germline V gene sequence: CDR1 MDHEN, CDR2 SYDVKM. This CDR3 comprises 13 residues. V gave up 5 bases and J gave up 8 bases; unmatched junction bases: 8. The naive CD8 fraction comprised CD45RO-negative cells positively selected for CCR7 and excluded terminally differentiated effector memory CD45RA+ cells. The sequenced sample was naive CD8+ T cells sorted from blood. The V and J genes are TRBV28 and TRBJ1-2; 7 bases are a match to TRBD1. The origin of this receptor is a man aged 18 to 29 in good health. For the CDR3, the DNA is TGTGCCAGCAGTCCGGACAGGATGGGAGGCTACACCTTC. Amino acids: CASSPDRMGGYTF.